The source of this T cell receptor (beta chain) is a study of human T cells and chemical hapten exposure. Study-wide context: A roughly 2 cm by roughly 2 cm inner upper arm patch received 2% DPC for sensitization.

TCRdb re-called the RACE reads through MiXCR, storing one row per CDR3 protein. The table lists approximately 100,000 distinct CDR3 sequences, about a tenth of them singletons. Time point meaning: patch test 2, 6 weeks after DPC sensitization. The treatment: therapeutic diphenylcyclopropenone sensitization with weekly scalp DPC. V lost 7 bases, J lost 5 bases, and 18 bases lay in between. This CDR3 spans 14 amino acids. Germline values: CDR1 ENHRY, CDR2 SYGVKD. This TCR derives from a woman in her forties with alopecia areata. Some clones in this sample may be carry-over from other donors' samples. The sequencing here drew on whole blood, taken in connection with sensitization to the hapten diphenylcyclopropenone (DPC). The chain combines TRBV10-3 with TRBJ2-7; maybe TRBD2 (7 bases). CDR3 in amino acids: CAIIAGGAKNEQYF. The CDR3 DNA follows: TGTGCCATCATAGCTGGGGGGGCCAAGAACGAGCAGTACTTC.